The 20 T cell receptor beta chains below come from one sample, sequenced in a study of T cells after yellow fever vaccination. TCRdb recomputed calls from the 5' RACE reads with MiXCR, one row per CDR3 protein. In the table there are some 500,000 distinct CDR3 sequences, less than 15% of which are singletons. The sequenced sample was PBMCs, obtained on the day of the yellow fever booster vaccination. The receptor source for this set is a man under 40 who received the YFV17D yellow fever vaccine.

The chain joins TRBV7-9 to TRBJ2-4, with 7 bases identical to TRBD2. Trimming took 5 bases from V and 9 from J; bases not matched to a gene: 10. This CDR3 has 14 residues. Looked up from germline, CDR1 is SEHNR and CDR2 is FQNEAQ (reference sequence). For the CDR3, the DNA is TGTGCCAGCAGCCCGGAGCGGGATCGGGGCATTCAGTACTTC. This codes for CASSPERDRGIQYF.

This sequence joins TRBV20-1 and TRBJ2-7; 7 nucleotides agree with TRBD1. V shed 1 base and J 7 bases; nucleotides not matched to a gene: 16. Germline assignment: CDR1 DFQATT and CDR2 SNEGSKA (reference sequence). CDR3 size: 16 residues. The CDR3 nucleotides read TGCAGTGCTAGAGTAAACAGGGGCCTAGAGAGTGTGGAGCAGTACTTC. Its protein is CSARVNRGLESVEQYF.

The sample holds a few counts of this clonotype. This chain connects TRBV5-1 to TRBJ2-5; tentatively, D is TRBD2 (6 bases). Germline V gene sequence: CDR1 SGHRS, CDR2 YFSETQ. V lost 5 bases and J lost 5, with 16 bases in between. The CDR3 length is 14 residues. This chain's CDR3 is CASRLPGVVETQYF. CDR3 bases: TGCGCCAGCAGGCTCCCGGGAGTTGTCGAGACCCAGTACTTC.

V gene TRBV20-1 combines with J gene TRBJ2-1, with no clear D. The CDR3 loop spans 15 amino acids. V lost 0 bases, J lost 6 bases, and 15 bases lay in between. Germline CDR1 is DFQATT and CDR2 is SNEGSKA (reference sequence). The CDR3 protein is CSARDLEKEANEQFF. The CDR3 region has the DNA TGCAGTGCTAGAGATCTAGAGAAGGAAGCCAATGAGCAGTTCTTC.

The chain is built from TRBV20-1 and TRBJ1-4; 11 positions agree with TRBD1. This CDR3 region has 12 residues. Germline lookup yields CDR1 DFQATT and CDR2 SNEGSKA (reference sequence). The CDR3 bases are TGCAGCGGCGGGACAGGGGGTGAAAAACTGTTTTTT. Its protein is CSGGTGGEKLFF.

This clonotype showed up many times. The V and J genes are TRBV20-1 and TRBJ2-5; 9 bases are a match to TRBD2. The CDR3 length is 18 residues. CDR1 and CDR2 from the germline V gene are DFQATT and SNEGSKA (reference sequence). V lost 4 bases, J lost 5 bases, and 20 bases stayed unmatched. This CDR3 is CSATSTSGAVGGLETQYF. DNA of the CDR3: TGCAGTGCTACCTCGACTAGCGGAGCGGTTGGAGGGCTGGAGACCCAGTACTTC.

The genes are TRBV7-9 and TRBJ1-4; D call uncertain. The CDR3 loop spans 14 amino acids. Germline loops: CDR1 SEHNR, CDR2 FQNEAQ (reference sequence). The germline V and J ends were trimmed by 2 bases and 12 bases, with 16 bases remaining between them. This chain's CDR3 is CASSLFGTPEELFF. The CDR3 region has the DNA TGTGCCAGCAGCTTATTCGGAACTCCGGAGGAACTGTTTTTT.

This chain uses TRBV5-4 with TRBJ2-3; maybe TRBD2 (7 bases). The CDR3 loop spans 13 amino acids. Trimming took 4 bases from V and 7 from J, leaving 13 bases between them. In germline, CDR1 is SGHNT, CDR2 YYREEE (reference sequence). CDR3 DNA sequence: TGTGCCAGCAGCGTACAGGGAGGGCATACGCAGTATTTT. Protein sequence: CASSVQGGHTQYF.

This chain joins TRBV7-9 and TRBJ2-1, with D hard to call. Germline-derived CDR1 and CDR2 are SEHNR and FQNEAQ (reference sequence). This CDR3 has 11 residues. V dropped 2 bases and J dropped 9 bases, with 5 bases sitting between them. In DNA form, the CDR3 reads TGTGCCAGCAGCTTACCGCGTGAGCAGTTCTTC. It encodes CASSLPREQFF. Combining the CDR3 with reference TRBV7-9 and TRBJ2-1 gives the whole variable domain DTGVSQNPRHKITKRGQNVTFRCDPISEHNRLYWYRQTLGQGPEFLTYFQNEAQLEKSRLLSDRFSAERPKGSFSTLEIQRTEQGDSAMYLCASSLPREQFFGPGTRLTVL.

V and J are TRBV10-3 and TRBJ2-5; D not resolved. Trimming removed 7 bases from V and 5 bases from J, with 17 bases in between. The germline CDR1 and CDR2 sequences are ENHRY and SYGVKD. The CDR3 is 14 residues long. CDR3 nucleotides: TGTGCCATCAAGCCACCGGGTCCGGCGGAGACCCAGTACTTC. Translated: CAIKPPGPAETQYF.

V usage is TRBV19 and J usage is TRBJ2-7; 9 nucleotides align to TRBD1. V shed 3 bases and J 6 bases; nucleotides not matched to a gene: 6. The CDR3 runs 14 residues. The V gene's germline CDR1 is LNHDA and CDR2 SQIVND (reference sequence). DNA for the CDR3: TGTGCCAGTAGTATTGGACAGGGGATCTTCGAGCAGTACTTC. It translates to CASSIGQGIFEQYF.

This clonotype was seen a handful of times. The V gene is TRBV20-1, the J gene TRBJ2-7; D may match TRBD1 or TRBD2 (5 bases each). The CDR3 is made up of 14 amino acids. V was trimmed by 1 base and J by 0 bases, leaving 10 bases between them. Germline loops: CDR1 DFQATT, CDR2 SNEGSKA (reference sequence). This CDR3 is CSARVRGTSYEQYF. Written as DNA, the CDR3 is TGCAGTGCTAGAGTTCGGGGCACCTCCTACGAGCAGTACTTC.

The sample holds a few counts of this clonotype. V gene TRBV23-1 combines with J gene TRBJ2-6; 9 bases fit TRBD1. TRBV23-1 is an open reading frame, and its role is uncertain. The length of the CDR3 is 19 residues. The trim removed 0 bases at V and 1 base at J, leaving 7 bases unmatched. The CDR3 protein is CASSQSRGTGLSGANVLTF. CDR3 nucleotides: TGCGCCAGCAGTCAATCCCGGGGGACAGGGCTTTCTGGGGCCAACGTCCTGACTTTC.

This clonotype showed up just a few times. The V gene is TRBV10-3, the J gene TRBJ1-5; 8 bases match TRBD1. This CDR3 is built from 17 residues. Trimming cost V 1 base and J 0 bases; bases outside gene matches: 5. In germline, CDR1 is ENHRY, CDR2 SYGVKD. This CDR3 is CAISELPGTGSNQPQHF. The CDR3 DNA follows: TGTGCCATCAGTGAGTTGCCCGGGACAGGTAGCAATCAGCCCCAGCATTTT.

This clonotype turned up a few times. This chain joins TRBV6-4 and TRBJ1-6; TRBD1 might be the D (5 bases). This CDR3 spans 14 amino acids. Germline V CDR1 and CDR2: MRHNA, SNTAGT. V gave up 2 bases and J gave up 10 bases, with 12 bases separating them. CDR3 region: CASSDGGVRSPLHF. CDR3 nucleotides: TGTGCCAGCAGTGACGGGGGGGTACGGTCACCCCTCCACTTT.

The table lists this clonotype with a few counts. The chain combines TRBV11-1 with TRBJ2-1; 13 bases fit TRBD2. Germline loops: CDR1 SGHAT, CDR2 FQDESV (reference sequence). This CDR3 has 21 amino acids. The trim removed 5 bases at V and 0 bases at J, leaving 16 bases unmatched. In DNA, the CDR3 is TGTGCCAGCAGCGGCCCGGGACTAGCGGGAAGGGCTGAAAGCTCCTACAATGAGCAGTTCTTC. It is translated as CASSGPGLAGRAESSYNEQFF.

The rearrangement joins TRBV6-5 to TRBJ1-4; the D gene is possibly TRBD1 (6 bases). Germline V gene sequence: CDR1 MNHEY, CDR2 SVGAGI. V was trimmed by 4 bases and J by 0 bases, leaving 15 bases between them. The CDR3 loop spans 17 amino acids. CDR3 nucleotides: TGTGCCAGCAGTTGGCGCGGGACACATGCAACTAATGAAAAACTGTTTTTT. The encoded protein is CASSWRGTHATNEKLFF.

A few counts support this clonotype. CDR3 sequence reads: CASSPATGQDTQYF. DNA for the CDR3: TGTGCCAGCAGCCCCGCGACAGGGCAAGATACGCAGTATTTT. The V gene is TRBV7-2, the J gene TRBJ2-3, with 7 bases lining up with TRBD1. This CDR3 comprises 14 residues. Looked up from germline, CDR1 is SGHTA and CDR2 is FQGNSA. V shed 5 bases, J shed 5 bases, and the junction held 7 bases outside the gene matches.

This clonotype was seen more than once but under ten times. The chain employs TRBV5-6 and TRBJ2-3; no firm D call. Trimming cost V 1 base and J 1 base, with 7 bases left between them. This CDR3 spans 14 amino acids. Germline CDR1 SGHDT, CDR2 YYEEEE. The CDR3 reads CASSLPGRTDTQYF. CDR3 DNA sequence: TGTGCCAGCAGCTTGCCGGGTCGCACAGATACGCAGTATTTT.

V and J are TRBV7-6 and TRBJ2-1, with 12 bases lining up with TRBD2. The CDR3 runs to 16 residues. Germline CDR1 is SGHVS and CDR2 is FNYEAQ. V lost 1 base, J lost 9 bases, and 7 bases stayed unmatched. DNA for the CDR3: TGTGCCAGCAGCTTAGGGGCCCTAGCGGGAGGGAGTGAGCAGTTCTTC. This gives the protein CASSLGALAGGSEQFF.